The 26 T cell receptor beta chains reported below all come from one sample, sequenced in a study of T cell clonality in common variable immunodeficiency. The protocol was immunoSEQ multiplex PCR, while the TCRdb copy is restricted to in-frame clones and leaves out a portion. The sample shows under 30,000 clones, none of them appearing just once. Sequenced: peripheral blood mononuclear cells. The receptors were gathered from a person aged 18-70 years in good health.

This clone appeared many times. The read terminates 3 residues ahead of where the CDR3 ends, so the germline J gene completes it. The rearrangement links TRBV20-1 to TRBJ1-6, with 7 nucleotides matching TRBD1. Losses at the gene ends were 3 bases for V and 7 bases for J; bases not matched to a gene: 9. The CDR3 is 15 amino acids. Looked up from germline, CDR1 is DFQATT and CDR2 is SNEGSKA (reference sequence). The CDR3 here is CSARTPGQLNSPLHF. Incomplete CDR3 DNA: TGCAGTGCTAGGACGCCGGGACAGCTAAATTCACCC.

This clone was detected many times. The read ends 3 residues early relative to the CDR3; the germline J gene fills the gap. The chain has TRBV20-1 and TRBJ2-4; TRBD2 matches 11 bases. The V gene end was trimmed by 5 bases and the J gene end by 7 bases; junction bases not matched to a gene: 13. Looked up from germline, CDR1 is DFQATT and CDR2 is SNEGSKA (reference sequence). This CDR3 region has 16 residues. This CDR3 is CSAEIAGGQGFNIQYF. The sequenced part of the CDR3 DNA is TGCAGTGCTGAAATAGCGGGGGGGCAGGGTTTTAACATT.

Many counts were recorded for this clone. The CDR3 extends 3 residues past the end of the read, so its final part is completed from the germline J gene. The chain links TRBV29-1 to TRBJ2-3, with D hard to call. CDR1 SQVTM and CDR2 ANQGSEA come from the germline V gene. The CDR3 consists of 16 residues. Trimming took 5 bases from V and 2 from J, leaving 20 bases between them. The CDR3 sequence is CSVLLPLSPNTDTQYF. Partial CDR3 DNA: TGCAGCGTTTTACTACCACTCTCCCCCAACACAGATACG.

This clone was seen repeatedly, ten times or more. The missing CDR3 end, 3 residues past where the read stops, is filled in from the germline J gene. The rearrangement links TRBV7-3 to TRBJ1-6, with D maybe TRBD1 (6 bases). The CDR3 is 14 residues long. Looked up from germline, CDR1 is SGHTA and CDR2 is FQGTGA. Trimming cost V 4 bases and J 7 bases, with 11 bases left between them. The CDR3 sequence: CASSSGQLNSPLHF. The CDR3 DNA, read in part, is TGTGCCAGCAGCTCCGGACAGCTAAATTCACCC.

Many counts were recorded for this clone. Read coverage stops 3 residues before the CDR3 terminus; the germline J gene supplies the remainder. The V gene is TRBV5-1, the J gene TRBJ2-7; 9 nucleotides line up with TRBD1. CDR3 length equals 18 residues. V lost 4 bases to trimming and J lost 0 bases; unmatched junction nucleotides: 14. Per the germline V gene, CDR1 is SGHRS and CDR2 is YFSETQ. The CDR3 spells CASSQGQGRGGASYEQYF. Partial CDR3 DNA: TGCGCCAGCAGCCAGGGACAGGGAAGGGGGGGGGCCTCCTACGAG.

This clone was observed at least ten times. From the germline J gene comes the end of the CDR3, since the read stops 3 residues before it. V usage is TRBV20-1 and J usage is TRBJ1-2; 8 bases agree with TRBD1. The CDR3 has 15 residues. The V segment lost 1 base and the J segment 5 bases; nucleotides outside the gene matches: 9. CDR1 is DFQATT, CDR2 SNEGSKA, per germline (reference sequence). CDR3 sequence reads: CSARVPGGADYGYTF. The sequenced part of the CDR3 DNA is TGCAGTGCTAGAGTGCCAGGGGGCGCAGATTATGGC.

This clone showed up many times. Partial CDR3 DNA: TGCAGTGCTAGAATCAGGGGTTCCAGCACAGATACG. Translating gives CSARIRGSSTDT. The full CDR3 is CSARIRGSSTDTQYF. The chain employs TRBV20-1 and TRBJ2-3; D may be TRBD1 (6 bases). The CDR3 extends 3 residues past the end of the read, so its final part is completed from the germline J gene. Trimming removed 2 bases from V and 0 bases from J, with 12 bases in between. From germline, CDR1 is DFQATT and CDR2 SNEGSKA (reference sequence). This CDR3 is built from 15 residues.

The sample holds a few counts of this clone. The missing CDR3 end, 3 residues past where the read stops, is filled in from the germline J gene. This chain uses TRBV7-3 with TRBJ1-3; 7 bases align to TRBD1. V was pared by 1 base and J by 2 bases, with 2 bases of the junction left unmatched. The CDR3 runs 15 residues. The germline V gene has CDR1 SGHTA and CDR2 FQGTGA. The DNA read from the CDR3 is TGTGCCAGCAGCTTAAGCGGGACAGCTGGAAACACC. It is translated as CASSLSGTAGNT. The full CDR3 protein is CASSLSGTAGNTIYF.

There are a few counts of this clone. Read sequence stops 3 residues before the CDR3 end, and the germline J gene provides the missing end. The V gene is TRBV16, the J gene TRBJ2-3, with a possible D match to TRBD1 (5 bases). Germline CDR1 reads KGHSY; CDR2 reads FQNENV. The CDR3 runs 15 residues. The CDR3 region is CASSQQQGGNQPQYF. Incomplete CDR3 DNA: TGTGCCAGCAGCCAACAGCAGGGTGGCAATCAGCCG.

This clone was picked up a small number of times. From the germline J gene comes the end of the CDR3, since the read stops 3 residues before it. The rearrangement uses TRBV6-2 or TRBV6-3 and TRBJ2-1; D possibly corresponds to TRBD1 (5 bases). Germline V gene sequence: CDR1 MNHEY, CDR2 SVGEGT. V lost 7 bases to trimming and J lost 6 bases, with 16 bases between them. The CDR3 totals 14 residues. The DNA read from the CDR3 is TGTGCCAGCACTCGACAGCCCTCCCGCAATGAG. Its translation is CASTRQPSRNE. The complete CDR3 reads CASTRQPSRNEQFF.

This clone occurred many times. CDR3 DNA (partial): TGTGCCAGCAGTTATCAGGGGAGCTCCTACGAG. Protein sequence: CASSYQGSSYE. In full, the CDR3 reads CASSYQGSSYEQYF. V usage is TRBV6-2 or TRBV6-3 and J usage is TRBJ2-7; perhaps TRBD1 as D (6 bases). The CDR3 goes on 3 residues after the read ends, and that part is filled in from the germline J gene. Germline V gene sequence: CDR1 MNHEY, CDR2 SVGEGT. The CDR3 is 14 amino acids. The V and J ends lost 3 bases and 0 bases respectively, with 9 bases between them.

This clone has a handful of counts. The DNA read from the CDR3 is TGTGCCAGCAGTGAATCAGTTTCCTACGAG. Its protein is CASSESVSYE. The full-length CDR3 reads as CASSESVSYEQYF. The chain joins TRBV6-1 to TRBJ2-7, with D unresolved. Read sequence stops 3 residues before the CDR3 end, and the germline J gene provides the missing end. The germline gives CDR1 MNHNS, CDR2 SASEGT. V lost 2 bases to trimming and J lost 1 base, with 6 bases between them. The CDR3 spans 13 residues.

This clone appeared a few times. The CDR3 extends 3 residues past the end of the read, so its final part is completed from the germline J gene. V and J are TRBV2 and TRBJ1-2; weak D call: TRBD1 (5 bases). CDR1 is SNHLY, CDR2 FYNNEI, per germline. The CDR3 is 13 amino acids. The sequenced CDR3 bases are TGTGCCAGCAGGGACTCCGGGACTTACGGC. The encoded protein is CASRDSGTYG. The complete CDR3 reads CASRDSGTYGYTF.

This clone was observed many times. The sequenced part of the CDR3 DNA is TGTGCCTGGACCCTCGACAGGTATGGC. Translating gives CAWTLDRYG. The CDR3 in its entirety is CAWTLDRYGYTF. The V gene is TRBV30, the J gene TRBJ1-2, with D tentatively TRBD1 (6 bases). The read terminates 3 residues ahead of where the CDR3 ends, so the germline J gene completes it. The V gene lost 4 bases and the J gene lost 5 bases, with 11 bases spanning the gap. Germline V gene sequence: CDR1 GTSNPN, CDR2 SVGIG (reference sequence). The CDR3 runs to 12 residues.

The table lists this clone with a few counts. The read comes to an end 3 residues before the CDR3 does, leaving the germline J gene to fill in the end. V gene TRBV6-2 or TRBV6-3 combines with J gene TRBJ1-4; D is possibly TRBD1 (5 bases). Germline V gene data show CDR1 as MNHEY and CDR2 as SVGEGT. The CDR3 loop spans 12 amino acids. The CDR3 reads CASSQQVSPLFF. The sequenced part of the CDR3 DNA is TGTGCCAGCAGTCAACAGGTTTCACCA.

At least ten counts were recorded for this clone. The sequenced fragment ends 3 residues before the CDR3 boundary, so the rest is inferred from the germline J gene. The chain uses TRBV20-1 and TRBJ2-5, with TRBD1 as a possible D gene (5 bases). Per the germline V gene, CDR1 is DFQATT and CDR2 is SNEGSKA (reference sequence). V gave up 1 base and J gave up 2 bases, with 8 bases separating them. The CDR3 has 13 amino acids. The CDR3 reads CSARVTGQETQYF. CDR3 DNA (partial): TGCAGTGCTAGAGTTACAGGACAAGAGACC.

This clone was picked up many times. Partial CDR3 DNA: TGTGCCAGCAGTTATGAAGCGGGGGGGCGGGGGACC. Protein: CASSYEAGGRGT. The whole CDR3 reads CASSYEAGGRGTQYF. V gene TRBV13 combines with J gene TRBJ2-5, with TRBD2 matching over 10 bases. The read is 3 residues too short to cover the CDR3 end, so that end is filled in from the germline J gene. CDR3 length equals 15 residues. V lost 6 bases to trimming and J lost 7 bases; unmatched junction nucleotides: 11. CDR1 and CDR2 (germline): PRHDT, FYEKMQ (reference sequence).

This clone has only a few counts. A much larger clone sits a single nucleotide away, making a read error possible. CDR3 DNA (partial): TGCGCCAGCAGGAAGGGCTCTGGGGCCAACGTA. Its translation: CASRKGSGANV. The whole CDR3 sequence is CASRKGSGANVLFF. The chain joins TRBV5-1 to TRBJ1-4; perhaps TRBD1 as D (5 bases). The CDR3 extends 3 residues past the end of the read, so its final part is completed from the germline J gene. Germline V gene lookup returns CDR1 SGHRS and CDR2 YFSETQ. CDR3 length equals 14 residues.

This clone was counted many times. The read ends 3 residues shy of where the CDR3 ends; the end is completed using the germline J gene. V and J are TRBV10-3 and TRBJ2-6; 8 bases fit TRBD1. The germline CDR1 and CDR2 sequences are ENHRY and SYGVKD. V lost 8 bases, J lost 5 bases, and 14 bases stayed unmatched. The CDR3 extends over 17 amino acids. The sequenced part of the CDR3 DNA is TGTGCCATCCCCGCCCAGGGGGCCATTCTCTGGGCCAACGTC. Amino acid sequence: CAIPAQGAILWANV. In full, the CDR3 reads CAIPAQGAILWANVLTF.

In regard to this clone: Sequencing ends 3 residues short of the CDR3 end; the germline J gene provides the rest. The chain employs TRBV19 and TRBJ1-2, with a weak D call TRBD1 (6 bases). CDR1 is LNHDA and CDR2 is SQIVND in the germline V gene (reference sequence). Trimming took 7 bases from V and 1 from J, leaving 19 bases between them. This CDR3 has 16 amino acids. The sequenced CDR3 bases are TGTGCCAGTAACCCCGACACGGGACATAGTAACTATGGC. Translation: CASNPDTGHSNYG. The full-length CDR3 reads as CASNPDTGHSNYGYTF.

In this sample, this clone turned up many times. The CDR3 is cut off 3 residues early in the read; its end comes from the germline J gene. The chain joins TRBV3-1 (or the pseudogene TRBV3-2) to TRBJ1-2, with D hard to call. Trimming cost V 4 bases and J 3 bases, with 15 bases left between them. Germline CDR1 reads LGHDT; CDR2 reads YNNKEL (reference sequence). CDR3 length: 15 amino acids. CDR3 sequence reads: CASSPSTDIYYGYTF. The DNA read from the CDR3 is TGTGCCAGCAGCCCCTCCACCGACATTTACTATGGC.

There are many counts of this clone. The CDR3 extends 3 residues past the end of the read, so its final part is completed from the germline J gene. The rearrangement uses TRBV19 and TRBJ1-6, with 10 bases that match TRBD1. CDR1 and CDR2 from the germline V gene are LNHDA and SQIVND (reference sequence). The CDR3 covers 15 residues. V lost 5 bases, J lost 8 bases, and 6 bases stayed unmatched. The sequenced part of the CDR3 DNA is TGTGCCAGTAGTCCTGGACAGGGGGGGTATTCACCC. Encoded protein: CASSPGQGGYSP. In full, the CDR3 is CASSPGQGGYSPLHF.

This clone was observed at least ten times. The read ends 3 residues before the CDR3 terminus; that terminus is restored from the germline J gene. The rearrangement joins TRBV19 to TRBJ2-4; D gene uncertain. From germline, CDR1 is LNHDA and CDR2 SQIVND (reference sequence). V was shortened by 7 bases and J by 6 bases, with 10 bases between the two germline ends. There are 12 residues in the CDR3. CDR3 DNA, as far as it was read: TGTGCCAGTACGGATGGGCGAAACATT. Its translation is CASTDGRNI. The entire CDR3 is CASTDGRNIQYF.

This clone was counted at least ten times. The read halts 3 residues ahead of the CDR3 end, with the missing end drawn from the germline J gene. This chain joins TRBV20-1 and TRBJ1-2; the match to TRBD1 covers 12 bases. The CDR3 has 16 amino acids. The trim removed 1 base at V and 2 bases at J, leaving 5 bases unmatched. From germline, CDR1 is DFQATT and CDR2 SNEGSKA (reference sequence). The CDR3 bases that were read are TGCAGTGCTAGAGCTGGGACAGGGGGCTGGAACTATGGC. This translates into CSARAGTGGWNYG. The entire CDR3 protein is CSARAGTGGWNYGYTF.

This clone was seen a handful of times. The read terminates 3 residues ahead of where the CDR3 ends, so the germline J gene completes it. This chain uses TRBV7-8 with TRBJ2-3, with TRBD2 matching over 14 bases. The CDR3 sequence is 17 residues long. The germline gives CDR1 SGHVS, CDR2 FQNEAQ. The part of the CDR3 DNA that was read is TGTGCCAGCAGCTTAGCGATGACTAGCGGGGGGGCCTATGCG. Amino acids: CASSLAMTSGGAYA. The whole CDR3 is CASSLAMTSGGAYAQYF. Combining the CDR3 with reference TRBV7-8 and TRBJ2-3 gives the whole variable domain GAGVSQSPRYKVAKRGQDVALRCDPISGHVSLFWYQQALGQGPEFLTYFQNEAQLDKSGLPSDRFFAERPEGSVSTLKIQRTQQEDSAVYLCASSLAMTSGGAYAQYFGPGTRLTVL.

This clone showed up many times. CDR3 amino acids: CASSGDRGNGNTIYF. The sequenced part of the CDR3 DNA is TGTGCCAGCAGTGGGGACAGGGGGAATGGAAACACC. This rearrangement joins TRBV6-1 to TRBJ1-3; 11 bases line up with TRBD1. The observed sequence ends 3 residues before the CDR3 terminus, with the missing tail filled in from the germline J gene. The CDR3 sequence is 15 residues long. Germline CDR1 MNHNS, CDR2 SASEGT. V shed 4 bases, J shed 3 bases, and the junction held 2 bases outside the gene matches.